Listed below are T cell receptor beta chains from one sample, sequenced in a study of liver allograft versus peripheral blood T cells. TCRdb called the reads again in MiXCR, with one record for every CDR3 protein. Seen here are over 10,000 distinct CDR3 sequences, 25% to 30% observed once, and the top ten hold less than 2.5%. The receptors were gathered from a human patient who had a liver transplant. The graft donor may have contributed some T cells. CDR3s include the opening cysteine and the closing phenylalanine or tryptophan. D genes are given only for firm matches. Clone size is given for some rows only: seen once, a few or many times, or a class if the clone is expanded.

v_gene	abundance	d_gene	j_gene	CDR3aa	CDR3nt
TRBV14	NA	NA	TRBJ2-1	CASSQGGRPPNEQFF	TGTGCCAGCAGCCAAGGCGGGCGGCCCCCCAATGAGCAGTTCTTC
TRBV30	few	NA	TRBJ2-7	CAWSVSGYYEQYF	TGTGCCTGGAGTGTAAGCGGCTACTACGAGCAGTACTTC
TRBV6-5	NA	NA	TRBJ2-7	CASRMNRDTSYEQYF	TGTGCCAGCAGGATGAATCGGGACACCTCCTACGAGCAGTACTTC
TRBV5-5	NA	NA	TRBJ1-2	CASSLSGRGNYGYTF	TGTGCCAGCAGCTTATCTGGCAGGGGTAACTATGGCTACACCTTC
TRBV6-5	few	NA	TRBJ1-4	CASSYSYSRAGTNEKLFF	TGTGCCAGCAGTTACTCGTACTCGAGGGCGGGAACTAATGAAAAACTGTTTTTT
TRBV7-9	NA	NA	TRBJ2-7	CASSLSASSYEQYF	TGTGCCAGCAGCCTATCGGCAAGCTCCTACGAGCAGTACTTC
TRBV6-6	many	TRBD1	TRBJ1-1	CASSYTGQGNTEAFF	TGTGCCAGCAGTTACACGGGACAGGGCAACACTGAAGCTTTCTTT
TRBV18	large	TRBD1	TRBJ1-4	CASSARTGANEKLFF	TGTGCCAGCTCTGCCCGGACAGGAGCTAATGAAAAACTGTTTTTT
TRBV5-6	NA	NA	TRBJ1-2	CASSQPGRGYGYTF	TGTGCCAGCAGCCAGCCAGGGAGGGGGTATGGCTACACCTTC
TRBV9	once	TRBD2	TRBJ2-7	CASSVGEGAFYEQYF	TGTGCCAGCAGCGTAGGGGAGGGAGCCTTCTACGAGCAGTACTTC
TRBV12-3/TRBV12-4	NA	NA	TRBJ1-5	CASSLGSLGDQPQHF	TGTGCCAGCAGTTTGGGCAGCCTAGGCGATCAGCCCCAGCATTTT
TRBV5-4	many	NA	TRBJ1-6	CASSRDLGDSPLHF	TGTGCCAGCAGCCGGGACCTTGGGGATTCACCCCTCCACTTT
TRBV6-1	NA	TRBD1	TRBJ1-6	CASSPLTGVNSPLHF	TGTGCCAGCAGTCCCTTGACAGGGGTTAATTCACCCCTCCACTTT